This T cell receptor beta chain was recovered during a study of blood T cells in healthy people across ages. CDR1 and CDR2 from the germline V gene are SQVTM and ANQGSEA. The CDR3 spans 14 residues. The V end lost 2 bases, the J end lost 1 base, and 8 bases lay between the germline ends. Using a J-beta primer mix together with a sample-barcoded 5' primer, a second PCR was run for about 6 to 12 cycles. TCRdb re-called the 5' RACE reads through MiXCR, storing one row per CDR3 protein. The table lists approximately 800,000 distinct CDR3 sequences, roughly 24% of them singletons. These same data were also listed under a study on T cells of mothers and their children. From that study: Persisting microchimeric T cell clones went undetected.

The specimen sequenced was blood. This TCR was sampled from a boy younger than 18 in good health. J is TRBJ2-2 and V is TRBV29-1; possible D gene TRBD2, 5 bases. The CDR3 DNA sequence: TGCAGCGTTGAACGAGGACTGAACACCGGGGAGCTGTTTTTT. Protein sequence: CSVERGLNTGELFF.